One sample yielded the 19 T cell receptor beta chains listed below, sequenced in a study of cytomegalovirus exposure and HLA in healthy donors. The PCR used 60 Vbeta and 13 Jbeta primers. Some clones are missing from TCRdb's copy, which holds only in-frame ones; the method was immunoSEQ multiplex PCR. The data contain about 200,000 clones, 75% to 85% of them singletons. The specimen sequenced was PBMCs. All receptors derive from a male donor in good health and CMV-seropositive.

This clone occurred once. This chain joins TRBV7-9 and TRBJ2-3, with 10 nucleotides matching TRBD1. Germline CDR1 SEHNR, CDR2 FQNEAQ (reference sequence). The CDR3 sequence is 15 residues long. Trimming at V came to 5 bases and at J to 0 bases, leaving 2 bases not matched to a gene. CDR3 sequence: CASSPTGGSTDTQYF. CDR3 nucleotide sequence: TGTGCCAGCAGCCCGACAGGGGGCAGCACAGATACGCAGTATTTT. The whole variable domain, filled in from reference TRBV7-9 and TRBJ2-3, reads DTGVSQNPRHKITKRGQNVTFRCDPISEHNRLYWYRQTLGQGPEFLTYFQNEAQLEKSRLLSDRFSAERPKGSFSTLEIQRTEQGDSAMYLCASSPTGGSTDTQYFGPGTRLTVL.

The J gene is TRBJ1-4, the V gene TRBV2; possible D gene TRBD1, 5 bases. Trimming cost V 4 bases and J 5 bases, with 11 bases left between them. Germline CDR1 and CDR2: SNHLY and FYNNEI. The CDR3 length is 14 residues. This chain's CDR3 is CASSAVGPNEKLFF. In DNA form, the CDR3 reads TGTGCCAGCAGTGCGGTGGGGCCAAATGAAAAACTGTTTTTT.

For the CDR3, the DNA is TGTGCCAGCAGCTTAACATCGGGAGCCTATGGCTACACCTTC. This translates into CASSLTSGAYGYTF. The chain links TRBV7-3 to TRBJ1-2; D call uncertain. The CDR3 loop spans 14 amino acids. Trimming stripped 0 bases from V and 4 bases from J, with 9 bases between. Germline V gene lookup returns CDR1 SGHTA and CDR2 FQGTGA.

This chain joins TRBV19 and TRBJ2-1; 10 bases line up with TRBD2. Trimming took 3 bases from V and 2 from J; bases not matched to a gene: 13. Germline lookup yields CDR1 LNHDA and CDR2 SQIVND (reference sequence). The CDR3 covers 19 residues. The DNA of the CDR3 is TGTGCCAGTAGTATTAGGCTTCGGACTAGCGGAGAGCCCTACAATGAGCAGTTCTTC. Amino acid sequence: CASSIRLRTSGEPYNEQFF.

The chain joins TRBV7-9 to TRBJ2-7, with a tentative D call TRBD2 (6 bases). Deletions cut 4 bases from V and 5 bases from J, with 18 bases between. CDR1 is SEHNR, CDR2 FQNEAQ, per germline (reference sequence). The CDR3 contains 15 residues. This CDR3 is CASSSWGGLNHEQYF. Here the CDR3 DNA reads TGTGCCAGCAGCTCCTGGGGTGGACTAAATCACGAGCAGTACTTC.

The chain recombines TRBV6-6 with TRBJ2-2; maybe TRBD1 (5 bases). The length of the CDR3 is 15 residues. Germline loops: CDR1 MNHNY, CDR2 SVGAGI (reference sequence). Trimming cost V 2 bases and J 5 bases, with 12 bases left between them. CDR3 nucleotide sequence: TGTGCCAGCAGTTACGTCCAGGGTGGGACCGGGGAGCTGTTTTTT. Translating it yields CASSYVQGGTGELFF.

The chain has TRBV28 and TRBJ1-1, with a tentative D call TRBD1 (5 bases). The V gene's germline CDR1 is MDHEN and CDR2 SYDVKM. The CDR3 spans 14 residues. The V and J ends lost 8 bases and 5 bases respectively, with 18 bases between them. CDR3 region: CASGPLGTRTEAFF. In DNA, the CDR3 is TGTGCCAGCGGACCCCTGGGGACTCGGACTGAAGCTTTCTTT.

This chain connects TRBV28 to TRBJ2-2; possibly TRBD1 for D (5 bases). Germline V gene sequence: CDR1 MDHEN, CDR2 SYDVKM. Trimming removed 1 base from V and 4 bases from J, with 13 bases in between. There are 16 residues in the CDR3. The CDR3 spells CASSLSVGRGTGELFF. CDR3 sequence (DNA): TGTGCCAGCAGTTTATCTGTGGGGCGCGGCACCGGGGAGCTGTTTTTT.

The chain joins TRBV4-1 to TRBJ2-3; TRBD2 matches 7 bases. The CDR3 runs to 12 residues. V lost 4 bases, J lost 7 bases, and 2 bases stayed unmatched. Germline V gene data show CDR1 as MGHRA and CDR2 as YSYEKL. The CDR3 sequence: CASSPGLNTQYF. The CDR3 bases are TGCGCCAGCAGCCCGGGACTAAATACGCAGTATTTT.

V is TRBV27 and J is TRBJ1-5, with D tentatively TRBD1 (6 bases). The CDR3 runs to 14 residues. The germline CDR1 and CDR2 sequences are MNHEY and SMNVEV (reference sequence). Trimming stripped 4 bases from V and 5 bases from J, with 12 bases between. The CDR3 DNA reads TGTGCCAGCAGTTCTAGACAGGACTATCAGCCCCAGCATTTT. Protein: CASSSRQDYQPQHF.

The V call is TRBV19, the J call TRBJ1-1; 10 positions match TRBD1. V shed 6 bases, J shed 5 bases, and the junction held 6 bases outside the gene matches. The length of the CDR3 is 14 residues. The germline gives CDR1 LNHDA, CDR2 SQIVND (reference sequence). Here the CDR3 DNA reads TGTGCCAGTAGCCCCGGACAGGGGGTTACTGAAGCTTTCTTT. It specifies CASSPGQGVTEAFF. Full variable domain (rest looked up from reference TRBV19 and TRBJ1-1): DGGITQSPKYLFRKEGQNVTLSCEQNLNHDAMYWYRQDPGQGLRLIYYSQIVNDFQKGDIAEGYSVSREKKESFPLTVTSAQKNPTAFYLCASSPGQGVTEAFFGQGTRLTVV.

V is TRBV6-1 and J is TRBJ1-1; 11 positions match TRBD1. The junction had 2 bases not matched to a gene; V was cut back by 0 bases and J by 11 bases. CDR1 MNHNS and CDR2 SASEGT come from the germline V gene. The CDR3 contains 13 residues. The CDR3 protein is CASSEADRGQAFF. The CDR3 coding sequence is TGTGCCAGCAGTGAAGCGGACAGGGGGCAGGCTTTCTTT.

This clone was seen only once. The rearrangement joins TRBV19 to TRBJ1-5; 10 bases agree with TRBD1. Germline assignment: CDR1 LNHDA and CDR2 SQIVND (reference sequence). The CDR3 loop spans 15 amino acids. The V segment lost 1 base and the J segment 7 bases; nucleotides outside the gene matches: 4. The CDR3 DNA reads as TGTGCCAGTAGTATAGTGGGGACAGGGGTACAGCCCCAGCATTTT. Its translation: CASSIVGTGVQPQHF. Drawing the rest from reference TRBV19 and TRBJ1-5, the complete variable domain is DGGITQSPKYLFRKEGQNVTLSCEQNLNHDAMYWYRQDPGQGLRLIYYSQIVNDFQKGDIAEGYSVSREKKESFPLTVTSAQKNPTAFYLCASSIVGTGVQPQHFGDGTRLSIL.

V is TRBV4-1 and J is TRBJ2-3; D possibly corresponds to TRBD1 (5 bases). Trimming pared 2 bases from V and 4 bases from J, leaving 13 bases between. The CDR3 has 15 residues. Germline V gene sequence: CDR1 MGHRA, CDR2 YSYEKL. In DNA form, the CDR3 reads TGCGCCAGCAGCCAAACGGTCGCCAGGGCAGATACGCAGTATTTT. Translation gives CASSQTVARADTQYF.

This clone showed up just a few times. The chain has TRBV6-5 and TRBJ2-7, with TRBD1 as a possible D gene (6 bases). The germline gives CDR1 MNHEY, CDR2 SVGAGI. Deletions cut 5 bases from V and 2 bases from J, with 10 bases between. The CDR3 runs to 13 residues. CDR3 bases: TGTGCCAGCAGTACACAGGGACCCTACGAGCAGTACTTC. Amino acid sequence: CASSTQGPYEQYF.

This rearrangement joins TRBV4-1 to TRBJ2-2, with D possibly TRBD2 on 6 matching bases. The CDR3 runs 15 residues. CDR1 and CDR2 from the germline V gene are MGHRA and YSYEKL. V lost 4 bases, J lost 1 base, and 10 bases lay in between. The CDR3 DNA is TGCGCCAGCAGCCTGCATAGCGGGAACACCGGGGAGCTGTTTTTT. Protein sequence: CASSLHSGNTGELFF.

The count of this clone is one. The rearrangement links TRBV27 to TRBJ2-1; 14 bases align to TRBD2. V shed 5 bases, J shed 10 bases, and the junction held 22 bases outside the gene matches. The CDR3 length is 20 residues. Germline CDR1 MNHEY, CDR2 SMNVEV (reference sequence). CDR3 coding DNA: TGTGCCAGCAGTCCAGTGCCCCCCGGGACTAGCGGGAGCGGTGGGTACGAGCAGTTCTTC. Residues: CASSPVPPGTSGSGGYEQFF.

The chain uses TRBV28 and TRBJ1-2, with 10 bases aligning to TRBD1. Germline trimming cut 7 bases from V and 5 bases from J; bases unmatched to any gene: 13. Germline CDR1 is MDHEN and CDR2 is SYDVKM. This CDR3 has 16 amino acids. CDR3 loop: CASTLGTGDGGYGYTF. The CDR3 DNA sequence: TGTGCCAGCACCCTGGGGACAGGGGACGGGGGATATGGCTACACCTTC.

This clone was counted a single time. The genes are TRBV5-1 and TRBJ2-5; TRBD1 aligns across 7 bases. Trimming removed 3 bases from V and 5 bases from J; junction bases left unmatched: 4. CDR3 length equals 13 residues. The V gene's germline CDR1 is SGHRS and CDR2 YFSETQ. The CDR3: CASSWTGRETQYF. The CDR3 region has the DNA TGCGCCAGCAGCTGGACAGGTCGGGAGACCCAGTACTTC.